This passage covers 12 T cell receptor beta chains from one sample sequenced in a study of blood T cell repertoires in COVID-19. Libraries were prepared by immunoSEQ multiplex PCR; TCRdb keeps only in-frame clonotypes and omits some of them. The repertoire holds under 45,000 clones, with 65% to 85% as singletons. The sequencing sample was made of peripheral blood. The receptors come from a woman of 80 years or more with active or convalescent COVID-19.

The genes are TRBV28 and TRBJ1-2; 7 positions match TRBD1. J gave up 7 bases and V 1 base, and 3 bases lay outside the gene matches. Germline V gives CDR1 MDHEN, CDR2 SYDVKM. The CDR3 is made up of 13 amino acids. The CDR3 bases are TGTGCCAGCAGTTTATACAGGGGTGCTGGCTACACCTTC. Translated, it gives CASSLYRGAGYTF.

V is TRBV7-6 and J is TRBJ2-1, with 9 bases lining up with TRBD1. The CDR3 has 16 amino acids. Germline V gene sequence: CDR1 SGHVS, CDR2 FNYEAQ. V lost 5 bases and J lost 3; bases outside the gene matches: 8. The CDR3 here is CASSPYRDRDYNEQFF. In DNA, the CDR3 is TGTGCCAGCAGCCCCTACCGGGACAGGGACTACAATGAGCAGTTCTTC.

V gene TRBV3-1 (or the pseudogene TRBV3-2) combines with J gene TRBJ2-5; D is unresolved. The length of the CDR3 is 16 residues. Trimming took off 0 bases at V and 6 bases at J, with 17 bases between the two ends. Germline lookup yields CDR1 LGHDT and CDR2 YNNKEL (reference sequence). CDR3 coding DNA: TGTGCCAGCAGCCAAGAGTTACTACTATATCACCAGACCCAGTACTTC. This translates into CASSQELLLYHQTQYF.

This clone showed up just a few times. The rearrangement joins TRBV21-1 to TRBJ1-4; whether TRBD1, the table's D call, matches the DNA was not checked. TRBV21-1 is a listed pseudogene. This CDR3 is built from 15 residues. The DNA for the CDR3 is TGTGCCAGCAGCAACCCGGGACAGAATAATGAAAAACTGTTTTTT. Translation: CASSNPGQNNEKLFF.

Judged by abundance, this clone is medium-sized. The chain joins TRBV2 to TRBJ2-3, with 12 nucleotides matching TRBD2. The trim removed 8 bases at V and 4 bases at J, leaving 4 bases unmatched. This CDR3 region has 14 residues. Germline V gene data show CDR1 as SNHLY and CDR2 as FYNNEI. CDR3 amino acids: CASQGLAGSDTQYF. The DNA for the CDR3 is TGTGCCAGCCAGGGACTAGCGGGTTCAGATACGCAGTATTTT.

This clone was counted only a few times. The gene calls are TRBV7-9 and TRBJ2-3; D perhaps matches TRBD1 (6 bases). CDR3 size: 15 residues. CDR1 is SEHNR, CDR2 FQNEAQ, per germline (reference sequence). Deletions cut 5 bases from V and 1 base from J, with 13 bases between. CDR3 loop: CASSNYRVGTDTQYF. DNA for the CDR3: TGTGCCAGCAGCAACTACAGGGTTGGCACAGATACGCAGTATTTT.

The V gene is TRBV27, the J gene TRBJ2-1; 13 bases match TRBD2. This CDR3 region has 16 residues. J lost 7 bases, V lost 3 bases, and 6 bases had no gene match. CDR1 MNHEY and CDR2 SMNVEV come from the germline V gene (reference sequence). The CDR3 loop is CASSFGGTSGMNEQFF. The CDR3 DNA sequence: TGTGCCAGCAGTTTCGGTGGGACTAGCGGGATGAATGAGCAGTTCTTC.

The gene calls are TRBV28 and TRBJ1-1; D remains unclear. CDR3 length equals 11 residues. Trimming left V 2 bases short and J 11 bases short, with 9 bases between. Germline CDR1 and CDR2: MDHEN and SYDVKM. In nucleotides, the CDR3 is TGTGCCAGCAGTTTAAAGGGAGCGGCTTTCTTT. Translated: CASSLKGAAFF.

This rearrangement joins TRBV7-9 to TRBJ2-3; no clear D gene. The CDR3 has 16 amino acids. V lost 7 bases and J 0 bases, leaving 17 bases between the germline ends. Germline V gene sequence: CDR1 SEHNR, CDR2 FQNEAQ (reference sequence). For the CDR3, the DNA is TGTGCCAGCATCCAAACCCCCGGAGATAGCACAGATACGCAGTATTTT. Its protein product is CASIQTPGDSTDTQYF.

The chain links TRBV3-1 (or the pseudogene TRBV3-2) to TRBJ1-1, with 8 bases lining up with TRBD1. V shed 1 base and J 4 bases; nucleotides not matched to a gene: 8. The CDR3 totals 16 residues. Germline V lookup: CDR1 LGHDT, CDR2 YNNKEL (reference sequence). CDR3 protein: CASSQARTGRSTEAFF. In DNA form, the CDR3 reads TGTGCCAGCAGCCAAGCAAGGACAGGGAGGAGCACTGAAGCTTTCTTT.

In this sample, this clone turned up once. J is TRBJ2-1 and V is TRBV4-2; D not resolved. Trimming shortened V by 0 bases and J by 0 bases, and 9 bases separated the two germline ends. This CDR3 contains 16 residues. Germline V CDR1 and CDR2: LGHNA, YNFKEQ. CDR3 amino acids: CASSQESSHSYNEQFF. CDR3 bases: TGTGCCAGCAGCCAAGAAAGCTCCCACTCCTACAATGAGCAGTTCTTC.

This sequence joins TRBV20-1 and TRBJ1-3, with D perhaps matching TRBD1 (6 bases). The V end was cut by 3 bases, the J end by 4 bases, with 10 bases between. The CDR3 covers 13 residues. CDR1 and CDR2 (germline): DFQATT, SNEGSKA (reference sequence). The CDR3 DNA follows: TGCAGTGCTAGTGCAGGGGTCGGAAACACCATATATTTT. This translates into CSASAGVGNTIYF.